The 13 T cell receptor beta chains listed next were all sequenced from one sample in a study of cytomegalovirus exposure and HLA in healthy donors. Researchers ran the PCR with 60 Vbeta and 13 Jbeta primers. The protocol was immunoSEQ multiplex PCR, while the TCRdb copy is restricted to in-frame clones and leaves out a portion. In the table there are approximately 160,000 clones, around 79% of which are singletons. The material sequenced was PBMCs. Receptors originate from a male donor in good health and CMV-seropositive.

The V call is TRBV11-2, the J call TRBJ1-1; no reliable D call. This CDR3 contains 13 residues. Germline V gives CDR1 SGHAT, CDR2 FQNNGV. With 0 bases removed from V and 9 bases from J, the gap between germline ends came to 11 bases. CDR3 DNA: TGTGCCAGCAGCTTAGATCTGGAGCGGCAAGCTTTCTTT. Translating gives CASSLDLERQAFF.

The V gene is TRBV19, the J gene TRBJ1-2; 8 bases are a match to TRBD1. This CDR3 contains 14 residues. Per the germline V gene, CDR1 is LNHDA and CDR2 is SQIVND (reference sequence). Trimming at V came to 7 bases and at J to 8 bases, leaving 12 bases not matched to a gene. The CDR3 bases are TGTGCCAGTAACTTCCTGGACAGGGCGGGCGGCTACACCTTC. It yields the protein CASNFLDRAGGYTF.

The genes are TRBV7-9 and TRBJ2-1; no clear D gene. The CDR3 spans 11 residues. Germline V gene lookup returns CDR1 SEHNR and CDR2 FQNEAQ (reference sequence). Between the trimmed V and J ends, which lost 3 bases and 9 bases, there was a span of 6 bases. Here the CDR3 DNA reads TGTGCCAGCAGCTTGAGTAGTGAGCAGTTCTTC. This translates into CASSLSSEQFF.

As concerns this clone: Relative to the germline gene, one junction end is altered; a read error may explain this. V gene TRBV5-6 combines with J gene TRBJ2-5; unclear D gene. The J call is doubtful: the DNA matches TRBJ2-7 better. The CDR3 runs to 12 residues. Looked up from germline, CDR1 is SGHDT and CDR2 is YYEEEE. This chain's CDR3 is CASSEASYEQYF. In DNA, the CDR3 is TGCGCCAGCAGTGAGGCATCCTACGAGCAGTACTTC.

The chain couples TRBV6-5 to TRBJ2-2; 8 nucleotides align to TRBD1. CDR1 is MNHEY, CDR2 SVGAGI, per germline. V dropped 7 bases and J dropped 7; count of bases not matched to a gene: 5. The CDR3 contains 13 residues. The CDR3 is CASTSGGLGELFF. CDR3 in DNA: TGTGCCAGCACTTCAGGGGGCCTCGGGGAGCTGTTTTTT.

The rearrangement uses TRBV7-2 and TRBJ2-2; 7 nucleotides agree with TRBD1. Germline CDR1 and CDR2: SGHTA and FQGNSA. This CDR3 has 14 residues. V lost 5 bases to trimming and J lost 5 bases; unmatched junction nucleotides: 5. CDR3 in DNA: TGTGCCAGCAGCCCCAACAGGGGAACCGGGGAGCTGTTTTTT. It encodes CASSPNRGTGELFF.

V and J are TRBV9 and TRBJ1-2, with D maybe TRBD1 (5 bases). The germline gives CDR1 SGDLS, CDR2 YYNGEE. This CDR3 spans 15 amino acids. V was shortened by 4 bases and J by 7 bases, with 20 bases between the two germline ends. The CDR3 DNA sequence: TGTGCCAGCAGCAAGAGGTTGGGAAGGGGACTTGGCTACACCTTC. It codes for CASSKRLGRGLGYTF.

V usage is TRBV5-4 and J usage is TRBJ1-1, with D perhaps TRBD1 (6 bases). V gave up 2 bases and J gave up 5 bases, with 13 bases separating them. Germline V lookup: CDR1 SGHNT, CDR2 YYREEE (reference sequence). This CDR3 spans 14 amino acids. The CDR3 nucleotides are TGTGCCAGCAGCTTAGGGGGGGCAGGGACTGAAGCTTTCTTT. Protein sequence: CASSLGGAGTEAFF.

In nucleotides, the CDR3 is TGTGCCAGCAGTCGGGTCGGCGGGGGCGAAGATACGCAGTATTTT. It codes for CASSRVGGGEDTQYF. V is TRBV7-9 and J is TRBJ2-3; weak D call: TRBD2 (7 bases). Trimming cost V 6 bases and J 5 bases, with 18 bases left between them. This CDR3 has 15 residues. Germline V gene lookup returns CDR1 SEHNR and CDR2 FQNEAQ (reference sequence).

The chain recombines TRBV18 with TRBJ1-1; 8 nucleotides line up with TRBD1. This CDR3 is built from 13 residues. J gave up 6 bases and V 5 bases, and 5 bases lay outside the gene matches. CDR1 and CDR2 (germline): KGHSH, LQKENI. The chain's CDR3 is CASSTQGVAEAFF. For the CDR3, the DNA is TGTGCCAGCTCAACACAGGGGGTGGCTGAAGCTTTCTTT.

V usage is TRBV11-2 and J usage is TRBJ1-4; the D gene is possibly TRBD1 (6 bases). CDR1 is SGHAT and CDR2 is FQNNGV in the germline V gene. V lost 2 bases and J lost 4, with 11 bases in between. The CDR3 length is 15 residues. The CDR3 nucleotides read TGTGCCAGCAGCTTAAACGGACAGTTTAATGAAAAACTGTTTTTT. Protein: CASSLNGQFNEKLFF. The variable domain in full, completed from reference TRBV11-2 and TRBJ1-4, reads EAGVAQSPRYKIIEKRQSVAFWCNPISGHATLYWYQQILGQGPKLLIQFQNNGVVDDSQLPKDRFSAERLKGVDSTLKIQPAKLEDSAVYLCASSLNGQFNEKLFFGSGTQLSVL.

The chain recombines TRBV6-5 with TRBJ2-7, with a possible D match to TRBD2 (6 bases). With 2 bases removed from V and 5 bases from J, the gap between germline ends came to 7 bases. The CDR3 totals 12 residues. CDR1 and CDR2 from the germline V gene are MNHEY and SVGAGI. The CDR3 is CASSYGGNEQYF. The CDR3 DNA reads as TGTGCCAGCAGTTACGGCGGGAACGAGCAGTACTTC.

The V call is TRBV30, the J call TRBJ2-5; 13 bases are a match to TRBD2. Germline V gene data show CDR1 as GTSNPN and CDR2 as SVGIG (reference sequence). The CDR3 spans 17 residues. V lost 3 bases, J lost 4 bases, and 11 bases stayed unmatched. CDR3: CAWSGGTSGGATETQYF. The DNA for the CDR3 is TGTGCCTGGAGCGGGGGAACTAGCGGGGGGGCAACAGAGACCCAGTACTTC. Based on the CDR3 plus reference TRBV30 and TRBJ2-5, the full variable domain is SQTIHQWPATLVQPVGSPLSLECTVEGTSNPNLYWYRQAAGRGLQLLFYSVGIGQISSEVPQNLSASRPQDRQFILSSKKLLLSDSGFYLCAWSGGTSGGATETQYFGPGTRLLVL.